This T cell receptor (beta chain) was recorded in a study of blood T cells in healthy people across ages. Study-wide findings and caveats: The diversity estimates, figures obtained from one million T cells, were considered underestimates.

A second PCR, run for about 7 to 11 cycles, used a sample-barcoded 5' primer plus a J-beta primer mix. The authors tagged each cDNA molecule using a template-switch adaptor with 12 random nucleotides. TCRdb re-called the 5' RACE reads with MiXCR, one entry per CDR3 protein. The data show about 1.6 million distinct CDR3 sequences, about 32% seen once. Per the germline V gene, CDR1 is DFQATT and CDR2 is SNEGSKA (reference sequence). CDR3 length: 13 amino acids. V lost 3 bases and J 3 bases, leaving 9 bases between the germline ends. On this clonotype: Its specificity is unknown.

Material: blood. The sequence was obtained from a woman under 40 in good health. The rearrangement uses TRBV20-1 and TRBJ2-1, with D possibly being TRBD1 or TRBD2 (5 bases each). In DNA, the CDR3 is TGCAGTGCTAGGGGGGAAATCTACAATGAGCAGTTCTTC. This gives the protein CSARGEIYNEQFF.